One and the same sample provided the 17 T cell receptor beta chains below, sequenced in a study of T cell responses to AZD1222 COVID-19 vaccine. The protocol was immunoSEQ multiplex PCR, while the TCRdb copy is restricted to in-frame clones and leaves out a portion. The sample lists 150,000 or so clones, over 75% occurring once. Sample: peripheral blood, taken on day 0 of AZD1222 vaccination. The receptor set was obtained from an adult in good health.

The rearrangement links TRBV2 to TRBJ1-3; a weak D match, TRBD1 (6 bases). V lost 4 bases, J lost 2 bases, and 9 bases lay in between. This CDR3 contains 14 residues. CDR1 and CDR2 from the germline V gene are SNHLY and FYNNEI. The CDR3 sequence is CASSGNRAGNTIYF. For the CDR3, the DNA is TGTGCCAGCAGTGGGAACAGGGCTGGAAACACCATATATTTT.

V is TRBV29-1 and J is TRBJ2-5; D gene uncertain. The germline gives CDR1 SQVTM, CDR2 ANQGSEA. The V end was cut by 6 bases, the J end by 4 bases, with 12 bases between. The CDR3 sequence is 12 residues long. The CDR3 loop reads CSVGLGRETQYF. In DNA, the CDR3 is TGCAGCGTCGGTCTGGGTAGAGAGACCCAGTACTTC.

CDR3 residues: CASSQEFGENQPQHF. The DNA of the CDR3 is TGCGCCAGCAGCCAAGAGTTCGGGGAGAATCAGCCCCAGCATTTT. This chain links TRBV4-3 with TRBJ1-5; unclear D gene. The length of the CDR3 is 15 residues. Germline V gene sequence: CDR1 LGHNA, CDR2 YSLEER. The V end lost 0 bases, the J end lost 4 bases, and 10 bases lay between the germline ends.

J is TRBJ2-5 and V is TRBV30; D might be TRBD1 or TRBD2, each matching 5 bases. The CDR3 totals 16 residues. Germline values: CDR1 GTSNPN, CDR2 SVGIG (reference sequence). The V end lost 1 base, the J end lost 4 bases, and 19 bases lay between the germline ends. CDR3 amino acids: CAWSGERSMGPETQYF. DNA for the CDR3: TGTGCCTGGAGTGGAGAGCGGAGCATGGGGCCAGAGACCCAGTACTTC.

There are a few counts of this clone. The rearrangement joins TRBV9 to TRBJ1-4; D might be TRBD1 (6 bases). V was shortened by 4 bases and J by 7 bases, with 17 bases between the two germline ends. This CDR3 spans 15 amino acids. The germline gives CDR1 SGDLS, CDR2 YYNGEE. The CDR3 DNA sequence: TGTGCCAGCAGCACATCAGGGGTATTGGGTGAAAAACTGTTTTTT. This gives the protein CASSTSGVLGEKLFF.

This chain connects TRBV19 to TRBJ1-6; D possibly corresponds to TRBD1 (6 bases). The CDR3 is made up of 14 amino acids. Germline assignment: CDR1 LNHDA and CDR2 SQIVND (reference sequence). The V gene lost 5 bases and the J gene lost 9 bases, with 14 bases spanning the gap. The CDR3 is CASSQRGGGSPLHF. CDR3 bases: TGTGCCAGTAGTCAGAGAGGGGGGGGTTCACCCCTCCACTTT.

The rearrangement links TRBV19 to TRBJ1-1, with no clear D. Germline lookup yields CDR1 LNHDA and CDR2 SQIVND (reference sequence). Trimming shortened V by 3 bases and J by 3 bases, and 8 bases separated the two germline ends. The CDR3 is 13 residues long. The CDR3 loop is CASSIDRDTEAFF. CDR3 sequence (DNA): TGTGCCAGTAGTATCGACCGGGACACTGAAGCTTTCTTT.

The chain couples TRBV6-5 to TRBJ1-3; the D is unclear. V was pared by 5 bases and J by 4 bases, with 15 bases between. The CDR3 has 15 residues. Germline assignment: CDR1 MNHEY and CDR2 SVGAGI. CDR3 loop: CASSIGRRIGNTIYF. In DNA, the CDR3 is TGTGCCAGCAGTATCGGACGCAGGATCGGAAACACCATATATTTT.

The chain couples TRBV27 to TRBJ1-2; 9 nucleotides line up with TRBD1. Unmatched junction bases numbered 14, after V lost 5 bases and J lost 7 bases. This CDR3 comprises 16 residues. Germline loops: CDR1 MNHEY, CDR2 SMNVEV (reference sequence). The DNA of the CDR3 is TGTGCCAGCAGTCACTTTAGGGGGACAGGGAGAGGTGGCTACACCTTC. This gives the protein CASSHFRGTGRGGYTF.

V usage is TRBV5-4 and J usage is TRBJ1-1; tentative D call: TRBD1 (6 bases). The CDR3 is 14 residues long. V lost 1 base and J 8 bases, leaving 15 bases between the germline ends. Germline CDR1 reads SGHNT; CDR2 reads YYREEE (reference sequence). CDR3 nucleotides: TGTGCCAGCAGCTTGTGGGGGGGCGGGGGCGAAGCTTTCTTT. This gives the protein CASSLWGGGGEAFF.

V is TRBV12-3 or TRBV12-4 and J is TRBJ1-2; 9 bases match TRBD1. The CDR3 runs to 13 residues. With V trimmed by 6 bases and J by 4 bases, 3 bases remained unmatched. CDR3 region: CASRPGQGYGYTF. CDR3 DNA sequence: TGTGCCAGCAGACCGGGACAGGGCTATGGCTACACCTTC.

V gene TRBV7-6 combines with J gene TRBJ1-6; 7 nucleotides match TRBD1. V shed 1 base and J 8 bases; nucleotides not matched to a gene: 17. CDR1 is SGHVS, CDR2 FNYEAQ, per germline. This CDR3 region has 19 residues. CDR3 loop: CASSLVAPGTEHVDSPLHF. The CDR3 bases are TGTGCCAGCAGCTTAGTGGCCCCGGGGACAGAGCACGTCGATTCACCCCTCCACTTT.

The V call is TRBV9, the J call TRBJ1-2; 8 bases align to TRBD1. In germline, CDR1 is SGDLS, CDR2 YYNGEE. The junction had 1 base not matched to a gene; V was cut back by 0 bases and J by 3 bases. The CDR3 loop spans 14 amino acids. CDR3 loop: CASSVDRGDYGYTF. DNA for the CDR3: TGTGCCAGCAGCGTAGACAGGGGGGACTATGGCTACACCTTC. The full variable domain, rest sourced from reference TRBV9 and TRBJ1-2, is DSGVTQTPKHLITATGQRVTLRCSPRSGDLSVYWYQQSLDQGLQFLIQYYNGEERAKGNILERFSAQQFPDLHSELNLSSLELGDSALYFCASSVDRGDYGYTFGSGTRLTVV.

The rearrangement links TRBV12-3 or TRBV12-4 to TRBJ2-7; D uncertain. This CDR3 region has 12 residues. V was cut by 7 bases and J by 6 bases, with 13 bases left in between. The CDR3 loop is CASTTGRSEQYF. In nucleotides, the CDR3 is TGTGCCAGCACCACTGGGCGGAGCGAGCAGTACTTC.

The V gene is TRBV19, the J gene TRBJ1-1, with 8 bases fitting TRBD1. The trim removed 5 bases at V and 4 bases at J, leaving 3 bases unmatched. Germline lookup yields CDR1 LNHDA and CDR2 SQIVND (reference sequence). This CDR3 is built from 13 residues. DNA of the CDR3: TGTGCCAGTAGTGAAACAGGGGGCACTGAAGCTTTCTTT. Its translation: CASSETGGTEAFF.

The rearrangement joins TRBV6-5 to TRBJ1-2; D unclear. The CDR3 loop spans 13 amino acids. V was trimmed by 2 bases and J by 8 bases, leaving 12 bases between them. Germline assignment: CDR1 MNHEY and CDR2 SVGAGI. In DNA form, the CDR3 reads TGTGCCAGCAGTTACGGGCAGGTCGGGGGCTACACCTTC. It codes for CASSYGQVGGYTF.

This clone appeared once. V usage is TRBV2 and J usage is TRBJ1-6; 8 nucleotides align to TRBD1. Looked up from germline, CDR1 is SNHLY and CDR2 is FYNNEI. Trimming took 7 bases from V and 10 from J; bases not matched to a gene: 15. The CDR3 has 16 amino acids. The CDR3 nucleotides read TGTGCCAGCATTTTCAGACAGGGGAGGGAGGGATCACCCCTCCACTTT. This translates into CASIFRQGREGSPLHF.